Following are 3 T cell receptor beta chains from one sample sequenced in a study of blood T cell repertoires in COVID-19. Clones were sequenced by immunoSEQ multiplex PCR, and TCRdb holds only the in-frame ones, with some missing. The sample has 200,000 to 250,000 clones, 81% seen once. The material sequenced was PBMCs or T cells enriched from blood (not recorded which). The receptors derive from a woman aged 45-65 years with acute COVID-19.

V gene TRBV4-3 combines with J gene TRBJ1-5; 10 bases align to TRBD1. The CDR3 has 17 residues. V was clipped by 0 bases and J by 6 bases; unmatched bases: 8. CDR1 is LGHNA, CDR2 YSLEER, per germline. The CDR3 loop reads CASSQDRMGQGFQPQHF. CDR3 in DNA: TGCGCCAGCAGCCAAGATAGAATGGGACAGGGGTTTCAGCCCCAGCATTTT.

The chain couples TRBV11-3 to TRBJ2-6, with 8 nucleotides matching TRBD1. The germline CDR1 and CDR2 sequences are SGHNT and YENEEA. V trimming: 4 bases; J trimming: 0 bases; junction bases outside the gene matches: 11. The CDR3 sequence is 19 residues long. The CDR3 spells CASSSRGLRENSGANVLTF. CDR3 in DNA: TGTGCCAGCAGCTCCAGGGGGCTCCGGGAGAACTCTGGGGCCAACGTCCTGACTTTC.

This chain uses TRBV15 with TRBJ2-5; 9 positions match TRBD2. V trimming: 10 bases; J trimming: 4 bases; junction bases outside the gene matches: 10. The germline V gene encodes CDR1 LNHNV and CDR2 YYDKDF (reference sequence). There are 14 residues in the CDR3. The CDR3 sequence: CAIRVSGSGETQYF. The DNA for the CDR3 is TGTGCCATCCGGGTTAGCGGGAGCGGAGAGACCCAGTACTTC.